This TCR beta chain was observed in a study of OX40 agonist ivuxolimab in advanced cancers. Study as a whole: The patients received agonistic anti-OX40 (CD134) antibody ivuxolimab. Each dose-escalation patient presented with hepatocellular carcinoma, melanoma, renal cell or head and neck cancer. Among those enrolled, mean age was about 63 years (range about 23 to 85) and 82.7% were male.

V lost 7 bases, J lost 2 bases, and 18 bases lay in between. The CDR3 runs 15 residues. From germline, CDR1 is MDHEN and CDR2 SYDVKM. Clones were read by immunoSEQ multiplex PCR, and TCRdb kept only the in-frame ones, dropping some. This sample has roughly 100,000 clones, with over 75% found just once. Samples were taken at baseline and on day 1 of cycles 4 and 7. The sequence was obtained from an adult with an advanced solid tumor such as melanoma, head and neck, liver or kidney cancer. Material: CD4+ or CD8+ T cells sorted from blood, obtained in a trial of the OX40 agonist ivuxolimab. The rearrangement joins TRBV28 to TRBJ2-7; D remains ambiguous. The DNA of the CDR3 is TGTGCCAGCAACGGACGGACGCGCACCACCTACGAGCAGTACTTC. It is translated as CASNGRTRTTYEQYF.